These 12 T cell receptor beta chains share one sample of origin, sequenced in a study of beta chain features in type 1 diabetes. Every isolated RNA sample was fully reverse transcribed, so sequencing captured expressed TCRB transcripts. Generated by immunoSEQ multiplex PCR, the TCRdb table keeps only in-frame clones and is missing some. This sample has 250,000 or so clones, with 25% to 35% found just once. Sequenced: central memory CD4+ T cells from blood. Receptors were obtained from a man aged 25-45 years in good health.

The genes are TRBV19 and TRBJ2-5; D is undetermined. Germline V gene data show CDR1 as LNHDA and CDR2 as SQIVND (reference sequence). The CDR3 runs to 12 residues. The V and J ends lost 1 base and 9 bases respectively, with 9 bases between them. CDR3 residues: CASSIGNGAQYF. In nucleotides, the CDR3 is TGTGCCAGTAGTATAGGGAATGGGGCCCAGTACTTC.

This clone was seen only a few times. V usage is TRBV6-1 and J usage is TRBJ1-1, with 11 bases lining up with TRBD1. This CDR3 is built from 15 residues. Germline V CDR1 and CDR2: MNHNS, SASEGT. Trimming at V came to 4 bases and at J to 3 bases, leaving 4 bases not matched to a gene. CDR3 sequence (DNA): TGTGCCAGCAGTGGGACAGGGGGCTTTGACACTGAAGCTTTCTTT. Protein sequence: CASSGTGGFDTEAFF.

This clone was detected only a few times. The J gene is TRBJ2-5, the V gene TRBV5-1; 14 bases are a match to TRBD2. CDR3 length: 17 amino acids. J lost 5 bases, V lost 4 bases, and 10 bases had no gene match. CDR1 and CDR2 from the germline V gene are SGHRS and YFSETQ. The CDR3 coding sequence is TGCGCCAGCAGCCCCGGACTAGCGGGGGGTACGAGCGAGACCCAGTACTTC. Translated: CASSPGLAGGTSETQYF.

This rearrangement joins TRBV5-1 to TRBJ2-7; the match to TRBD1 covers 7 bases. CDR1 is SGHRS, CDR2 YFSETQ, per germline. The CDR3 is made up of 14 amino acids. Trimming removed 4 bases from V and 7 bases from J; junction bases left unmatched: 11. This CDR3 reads CASSPGDRAGEQYF. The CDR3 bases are TGCGCCAGCAGCCCCGGAGACAGGGCTGGGGAGCAGTACTTC.

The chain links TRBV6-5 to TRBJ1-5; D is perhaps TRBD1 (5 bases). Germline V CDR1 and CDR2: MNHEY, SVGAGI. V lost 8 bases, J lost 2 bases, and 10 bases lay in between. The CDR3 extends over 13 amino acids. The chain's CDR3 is CASAWDGNQPQHF. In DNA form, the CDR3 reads TGTGCCAGCGCCTGGGACGGCAATCAGCCCCAGCATTTT.

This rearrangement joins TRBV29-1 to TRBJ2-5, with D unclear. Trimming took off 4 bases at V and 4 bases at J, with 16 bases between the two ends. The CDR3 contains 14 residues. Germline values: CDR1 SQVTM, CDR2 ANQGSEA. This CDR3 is CSVGKRARLETQYF. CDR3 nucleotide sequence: TGCAGCGTTGGTAAACGGGCCCGCTTAGAGACCCAGTACTTC.

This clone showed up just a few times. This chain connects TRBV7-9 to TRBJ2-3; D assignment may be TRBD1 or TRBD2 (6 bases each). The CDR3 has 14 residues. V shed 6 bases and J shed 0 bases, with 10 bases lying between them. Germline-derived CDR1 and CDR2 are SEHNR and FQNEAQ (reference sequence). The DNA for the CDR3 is TGTGCCAGCAGACGGGGGCCAAGCACAGATACGCAGTATTTT. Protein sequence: CASRRGPSTDTQYF. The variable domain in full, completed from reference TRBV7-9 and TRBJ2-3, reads DTGVSQNPRHKITKRGQNVTFRCDPISEHNRLYWYRQTLGQGPEFLTYFQNEAQLEKSRLLSDRFSAERPKGSFSTLEIQRTEQGDSAMYLCASRRGPSTDTQYFGPGTRLTVL.

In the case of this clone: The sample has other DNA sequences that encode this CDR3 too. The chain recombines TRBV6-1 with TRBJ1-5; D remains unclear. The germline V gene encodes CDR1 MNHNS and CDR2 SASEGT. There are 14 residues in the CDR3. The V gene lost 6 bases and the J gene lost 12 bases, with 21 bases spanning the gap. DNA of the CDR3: TGTGCCAGCAGCGAGCCGGTTGACCATGGGAACCAGCATTTT. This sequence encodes CASSEPVDHGNQHF.

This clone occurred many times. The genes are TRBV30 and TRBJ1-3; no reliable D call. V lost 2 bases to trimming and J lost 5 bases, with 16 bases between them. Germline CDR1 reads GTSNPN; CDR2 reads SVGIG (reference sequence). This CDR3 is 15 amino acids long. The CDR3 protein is CAWSIGTSLRNTIYF. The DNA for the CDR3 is TGTGCCTGGAGTATCGGTACTTCCCTGCGAAACACCATATATTTT.

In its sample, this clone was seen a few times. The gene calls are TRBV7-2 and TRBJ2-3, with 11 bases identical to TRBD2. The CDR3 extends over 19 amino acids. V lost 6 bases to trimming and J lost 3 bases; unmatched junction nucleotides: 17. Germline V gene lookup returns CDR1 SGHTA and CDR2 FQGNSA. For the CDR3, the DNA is TGTGCCAGCAGGAACCTTAAGTCCGGGCTAGCGGGAGGAACAGATACGCAGTATTTT. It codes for CASRNLKSGLAGGTDTQYF.

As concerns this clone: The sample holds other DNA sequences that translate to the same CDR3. For the CDR3, the DNA is TGCAGCGTTGGGGAGACCCAGTACTTC. The encoded protein is CSVGETQYF. The gene calls are TRBV29-1 and TRBJ2-5; D ambiguous. In germline, CDR1 is SQVTM, CDR2 ANQGSEA. V was clipped by 4 bases and J by 5 bases, with 2 bases between them. This CDR3 is 9 amino acids long.

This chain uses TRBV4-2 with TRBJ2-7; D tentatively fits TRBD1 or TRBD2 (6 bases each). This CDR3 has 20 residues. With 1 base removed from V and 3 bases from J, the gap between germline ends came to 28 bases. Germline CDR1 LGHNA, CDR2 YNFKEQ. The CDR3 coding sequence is TGTGCCAGCAGCCAAGGCCCCCAGGGGTCTCCGGGGGCCCTCCTCTACGAGCAGTACTTC. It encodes CASSQGPQGSPGALLYEQYF.